The source of this T cell receptor (beta chain) is a study of blood T cell repertoires in COVID-19. The overall study: Sites in the United States, Italy and Spain provided acute and convalescent COVID-19 samples. Sample material is recorded as cDNA or gDNA derived from T cells, B-cell-depleted T cells, or PBMCs.

This CDR3 has 13 residues. V was trimmed by 0 bases and J by 10 bases, leaving 11 bases between them. Looked up from germline, CDR1 is SGDLS and CDR2 is YYNGEE. Residents of 24 US areas, aged roughly 18 to 89 years, made up the participants. What the recovered Cohort 3 donors had was two negative PCRs, clearance, or symptom resolution. Only in-frame clones appear in the TCRdb table, and some are missing; sequencing was by immunoSEQ multiplex PCR. This table has a few hundred thousand clones, more than 75% appearing once. The sequenced sample was PBMCs or T cells enriched from blood (not recorded which). The receptor's source is a woman aged 18 to 35 who had recovered from COVID-19. This chain uses TRBV9 with TRBJ2-1; tentatively, D is TRBD1 (6 bases). For the CDR3, the DNA is TGTGCCAGCAGCGTAGAGGGGGATGGGGAGCAGTTCTTC. Translated, it gives CASSVEGDGEQFF.